These 31 T cell receptor beta chains originate from one sample sequenced in a study of T cells in Graves' hyperthyroidism and ophthalmopathy. Amplification targeted TCR beta CDR3 regions from RNA transcripts. The HTBI primer set drove a first-round RT-PCR of the TCR CDR3. Each CDR3 protein is one row after TCRdb ran MiXCR on the multiplex PCR reads. Of 600,000 to 850,000 distinct CDR3 sequences listed, roughly a sixth are singletons. Sequencing used blood. The receptors stem from a woman between 45 and 60 years old with Graves' hyperthyroidism that later progressed to Graves' ophthalmopathy.

This clonotype has a handful of counts. The V gene is TRBV6-5, the J gene TRBJ1-6, with D possibly TRBD1 on 6 matching bases. V was shortened by 2 bases and J by 7 bases, with 12 bases between the two germline ends. This CDR3 region has 15 residues. Germline-derived CDR1 and CDR2 are MNHEY and SVGAGI. Here the CDR3 reads CASSYEWGANSPLHF. CDR3 DNA: TGTGCCAGCAGTTACGAATGGGGGGCGAATTCACCCCTCCACTTT.

The rearrangement joins TRBV7-6 to TRBJ2-7; D tentatively reads TRBD1 or TRBD2 (6 bases each). V shed 1 base and J shed 2 bases, with 12 bases lying between them. The CDR3 length is 15 residues. Germline V gene data show CDR1 as SGHVS and CDR2 as FNYEAQ. CDR3 region: CASSLDREDTYEQYF. CDR3 nucleotides: TGTGCCAGCAGCTTAGACAGGGAGGACACCTACGAGCAGTACTTC. The full variable domain, completed using reference TRBV7-6 and TRBJ2-7, is GAGVSQSPRYKVTKRGQDVALRCDPISGHVSLYWYRQALGQGPEFLTYFNYEAQQDKSGLPNDRFSAERPEGSISTLTIQRTEQRDSAMYRCASSLDREDTYEQYFGPGTRLTVT.

This clonotype was counted many times. In DNA form, the CDR3 reads TGCAGTGCTACGTCCCGGGGCAACACCGGGGAGCTGTTTTTT. Protein sequence: CSATSRGNTGELFF. The chain recombines TRBV20-1 with TRBJ2-2; D may match TRBD1 or TRBD2 (5 bases each). Trimming pared 4 bases from V and 2 bases from J, leaving 11 bases between. Germline loops: CDR1 DFQATT, CDR2 SNEGSKA (reference sequence). CDR3 length: 14 residues.

V and J are TRBV6-1 and TRBJ2-3; D gene uncertain. Deletions cut 5 bases from V and 6 bases from J, with 9 bases between. CDR3 length: 12 amino acids. Germline V gene data show CDR1 as MNHNS and CDR2 as SASEGT. CDR3 protein: CASSRVPDTQYF. In DNA form, the CDR3 reads TGTGCCAGCAGTCGGGTCCCCGATACGCAGTATTTT.

The chain employs TRBV2 and TRBJ1-2; D is unclear. Trimming pared 5 bases from V and 6 bases from J, leaving 13 bases between. This CDR3 is built from 13 residues. Germline-derived CDR1 and CDR2 are SNHLY and FYNNEI. CDR3: CASSIRGSNGYTF. CDR3 nucleotide sequence: TGTGCCAGCAGTATTCGAGGGTCCAATGGCTACACCTTC.

This clonotype was recorded a few times. This chain connects TRBV5-4 to TRBJ2-1; perhaps TRBD1 as D (6 bases). Trimming left V 0 bases short and J 4 bases short, with 11 bases between. There are 15 residues in the CDR3. Germline CDR1 and CDR2: SGHNT and YYREEE (reference sequence). The CDR3 nucleotides are TGTGCCAGCAGCTTGGACGGTGGACAGTACAATGAGCAGTTCTTC. This translates into CASSLDGGQYNEQFF.

This clonotype was observed many times. The chain carries TRBV12-3 or TRBV12-4 and TRBJ2-5; D gene unclear. Trimming stripped 3 bases from V and 5 bases from J, with 10 bases between. The CDR3 spans 13 residues. The CDR3 protein is CASSLFRAETQYF. DNA for the CDR3: TGTGCCAGCAGTTTGTTCCGCGCGGAGACCCAGTACTTC.

The chain links TRBV5-1 to TRBJ1-1; 9 nucleotides align to TRBD1. V dropped 0 bases and J dropped 6; count of bases not matched to a gene: 9. The CDR3 totals 16 residues. CDR1 is SGHRS and CDR2 is YFSETQ in the germline V gene. The CDR3 loop reads CASSLGTQGALAEAFF. CDR3 coding DNA: TGCGCCAGCAGCTTGGGGACACAGGGGGCGCTTGCTGAAGCTTTCTTT.

V gene TRBV4-1 combines with J gene TRBJ2-7; D is possibly TRBD1 (7 bases). The ends were cut back, 0 bases at V and 3 bases at J, with 15 bases in the middle. Germline assignment: CDR1 MGHRA and CDR2 YSYEKL. The CDR3 length is 16 residues. The CDR3 region is CASSQDLGGQLYEQYF. The CDR3 bases are TGCGCCAGCAGCCAAGATTTGGGGGGACAGCTCTACGAGCAGTACTTC.

There are a few counts of this clonotype. The rearrangement links TRBV27 to TRBJ2-7; a possible D gene is TRBD1 (5 bases). The V gene's germline CDR1 is MNHEY and CDR2 SMNVEV (reference sequence). This CDR3 has 17 residues. V shed 7 bases and J shed 0 bases, with 22 bases lying between them. The CDR3 DNA sequence: TGTGCCAGCACCAGCCGATCAGGGCCCCCGTCCTCCTACGAGCAGTACTTC. Encoded protein: CASTSRSGPPSSYEQYF.

V is TRBV7-9 and J is TRBJ2-2; TRBD1 might be the D (6 bases). This CDR3 spans 16 amino acids. V shed 5 bases and J shed 7 bases, with 20 bases lying between them. Germline CDR1 is SEHNR and CDR2 is FQNEAQ (reference sequence). CDR3 sequence (DNA): TGTGCCAGCAGCCGTGGGACATTGCCTTATGACGGGGAGCTGTTTTTT. Translating it yields CASSRGTLPYDGELFF.

The V gene is TRBV3-1, the J gene TRBJ2-3; D possibly uses TRBD1 or TRBD2 (5 bases each). The CDR3 sequence is 14 residues long. V was clipped by 4 bases and J by 6 bases, with 14 bases between them. Germline V gene sequence: CDR1 LGHDT, CDR2 YNNKEL (reference sequence). Here the CDR3 reads CASSPPGRSDTQYF. Here the CDR3 DNA reads TGTGCCAGCAGCCCCCCGGGACGATCTGATACGCAGTATTTT.

Remarks on this clonotype: This may be a read error, as it is one base from a much larger clone. The J gene is TRBJ1-2, the V gene TRBV20-1; possibly TRBD1 for D (5 bases). Germline assignment: CDR1 DFQATT and CDR2 SNEGSKA (reference sequence). The CDR3 is made up of 13 amino acids. CDR3 region: CSASPLGTYGCTF. The DNA of the CDR3 is TGCAGTGCTTCTCCCCTCGGGACCTATGGCTGCACCTTC.

In this sample, this clonotype turned up a few times. This may arise from a read error, as a much more abundant clone is one base away. The gene calls are TRBV7-8 and TRBJ2-7; D is uncertain. This CDR3 has 13 residues. CDR1 SGHVS and CDR2 FQNEAQ come from the germline V gene. The germline V and J ends were trimmed by 3 bases and 0 bases, with 6 bases remaining between them. The CDR3 spells CASSFDNSYEQYF. The CDR3 DNA reads as TGTGCCAGCAGCTTTGACAACTCCTACGAGCAGTACTTC.

The chain recombines TRBV28 with TRBJ1-2, with 8 bases aligning to TRBD1. Per germline, CDR1 MDHEN and CDR2 SYDVKM. The CDR3 is made up of 18 amino acids. V gave up 6 bases and J gave up 5 bases; unmatched junction bases: 20. In nucleotides, the CDR3 is TGTGCCAGCAGATTCAAAGACTCTACCGGGACAGGTCTTTATGGCTACACCTTC. Translated, it gives CASRFKDSTGTGLYGYTF.

This clonotype was counted a few times. This rearrangement joins TRBV20-1 to TRBJ2-3; TRBD2 matches 8 bases. V trimming: 6 bases; J trimming: 4 bases; junction bases outside the gene matches: 9. This CDR3 contains 14 residues. Germline loops: CDR1 DFQATT, CDR2 SNEGSKA (reference sequence). CDR3 in DNA: TGCAGTGCCGCCGCGGGGGGTCATCCAGATACGCAGTATTTT. It specifies CSAAAGGHPDTQYF.

This rearrangement joins TRBV5-1 to TRBJ2-6; no definite D call. Germline V gene data show CDR1 as SGHRS and CDR2 as YFSETQ. V was shortened by 2 bases and J by 0 bases, with 6 bases between the two germline ends. CDR3 length: 15 residues. CDR3 sequence: CASSFLLSGANVLTF. In DNA, the CDR3 is TGCGCCAGCAGCTTCCTGCTCTCTGGGGCCAACGTCCTGACTTTC.

This clonotype has a count of ten or more. The genes are TRBV5-1 and TRBJ2-5; TRBD1 aligns across 9 bases. The CDR3 contains 15 residues. V shed 4 bases and J 2 bases; nucleotides not matched to a gene: 6. Germline lookup yields CDR1 SGHRS and CDR2 YFSETQ. The CDR3 protein is CASSLGQGRQETQYF. CDR3 nucleotide sequence: TGCGCCAGCAGCCTAGGACAGGGGCGGCAAGAGACCCAGTACTTC.

This clonotype was recorded at least ten times. In DNA, the CDR3 is TGTGCCAGCAGCCAATCTCAACAAGTGTGGGGCTACACCTTC. It specifies CASSQSQQVWGYTF. The chain uses TRBV3-1 and TRBJ1-2; D is unresolved. Trimming shortened V by 2 bases and J by 8 bases, and 15 bases separated the two germline ends. Looked up from germline, CDR1 is LGHDT and CDR2 is YNNKEL (reference sequence). CDR3 length: 14 residues.

The CDR3 DNA is TGTGCCACCAGTGATAGGGCTACAGATACGCAGTATTTT. This sequence encodes CATSDRATDTQYF. The J gene is TRBJ2-3, the V gene TRBV24-1; D unclear. The CDR3 contains 13 residues. CDR1 and CDR2 from the germline V gene are KGHDR and SFDVKD. V lost 3 bases and J 3 bases, leaving 6 bases between the germline ends.

The V and J genes are TRBV2 and TRBJ2-7, with 11 positions matching TRBD1. The germline V gene encodes CDR1 SNHLY and CDR2 FYNNEI. After removal of 7 bases from V and 3 bases from J, the junction contained 5 bases not matched to a gene. This CDR3 has 14 amino acids. The DNA for the CDR3 is TGTGCCAGCACCCGGGACAGGGGGAACTACGAGCAGTACTTC. Translating gives CASTRDRGNYEQYF. Complete variable domain (other parts from reference TRBV2 and TRBJ2-7): EPEVTQTPSHQVTQMGQEVILRCVPISNHLYFYWYRQILGQKVEFLVSFYNNEISEKSEIFDDQFSVERPDGSNFTLKIRSTKLEDSAMYFCASTRDRGNYEQYFGPGTRLTVT.

This chain uses TRBV24-1 with TRBJ2-5; D is undetermined. V shed 4 bases and J shed 8 bases, with 13 bases lying between them. From germline, CDR1 is KGHDR and CDR2 SFDVKD. CDR3 length: 13 residues. The CDR3 reads CATSDQSTRTQYF. The CDR3 nucleotides are TGTGCCACCAGTGACCAATCCACACGCACCCAGTACTTC.

This clonotype was observed at least ten times. The chain is built from TRBV29-1 and TRBJ2-3, with 7 positions matching TRBD1. The germline V gene encodes CDR1 SQVTM and CDR2 ANQGSEA. CDR3 length: 13 amino acids. V gave up 7 bases and J gave up 4 bases; unmatched junction bases: 8. The DNA for the CDR3 is TGCAGCGACCACGGGACAGCTTCAGATACGCAGTATTTT. Protein product: CSDHGTASDTQYF.

This clonotype was counted at least ten times. The chain combines TRBV2 with TRBJ2-2; no reliable D call. This CDR3 is built from 13 residues. Trimming left V 6 bases short and J 3 bases short, with 8 bases between. Germline loops: CDR1 SNHLY, CDR2 FYNNEI. The CDR3 DNA reads as TGTGCCAGCAGGAAGACGGACACCGGGGAGCTGTTTTTT. Its protein is CASRKTDTGELFF.

This clonotype was observed many times. The chain employs TRBV20-1 and TRBJ2-7, with a possible D match to TRBD1 (5 bases). Germline V gene sequence: CDR1 DFQATT, CDR2 SNEGSKA (reference sequence). The CDR3 is made up of 13 amino acids. Trimming removed 5 bases from V and 3 bases from J, with 14 bases in between. The CDR3 protein is CSAPRVGDYEQYF. In DNA form, the CDR3 reads TGCAGTGCTCCTCGGGTAGGGGACTACGAGCAGTACTTC.

Points on this clonotype: A much larger clonotype is one base distant, so this may be a read error. The chain uses TRBV20-1 and TRBJ2-5; unclear D gene. V shed 2 bases and J shed 2 bases, with 12 bases lying between them. The CDR3 is 14 residues long. Looked up from germline, CDR1 is DFQATT and CDR2 is SNEGSKA (reference sequence). This CDR3 reads CSARRPAFQETQYF. The CDR3 nucleotides are TGCAGTGCTAGAAGGCCAGCTTTTCAAGAGACCCAGTACTTC.

The chain uses TRBV7-9 and TRBJ1-2; D is perhaps TRBD1 (5 bases). CDR3 size: 16 residues. Trimming took off 0 bases at V and 6 bases at J, with 17 bases between the two ends. In germline, CDR1 is SEHNR, CDR2 FQNEAQ (reference sequence). CDR3 in amino acids: CASSLASPGLGDGYTF. The CDR3 DNA is TGTGCCAGCAGCTTAGCATCCCCGGGACTGGGGGATGGCTACACCTTC.

The V gene is TRBV27, the J gene TRBJ2-1; no reliable D call. Germline lookup yields CDR1 MNHEY and CDR2 SMNVEV (reference sequence). The CDR3 covers 15 residues. Trimming stripped 4 bases from V and 0 bases from J, with 10 bases between. The CDR3 loop reads CASSSRLGSYNEQFF. Here the CDR3 DNA reads TGTGCCAGCAGTTCCCGACTGGGCTCCTACAATGAGCAGTTCTTC.

This clonotype was counted at least ten times. V is TRBV12-3 or TRBV12-4 and J is TRBJ1-2, with 8 bases aligning to TRBD1. The CDR3 spans 13 residues. Germline trimming cut 5 bases from V and 8 bases from J; bases unmatched to any gene: 7. The CDR3: CASSNDRGIGYTF. The DNA for the CDR3 is TGTGCCAGCAGTAACGACAGGGGAATCGGCTACACCTTC.

In this sample, this clonotype turned up a few times. The genes are TRBV6-1 and TRBJ1-1, with D possibly matching TRBD1 (5 bases). Trimming pared 2 bases from V and 6 bases from J, leaving 13 bases between. Germline CDR1 and CDR2: MNHNS and SASEGT. This CDR3 has 14 amino acids. CDR3 bases: TGTGCCAGCAGTGAAACGGGCAGGGACCCTGAAGCTTTCTTT. Amino acid sequence: CASSETGRDPEAFF.

This clonotype occurred a few times. The V gene is TRBV4-1, the J gene TRBJ2-5; 8 nucleotides agree with TRBD2. CDR1 and CDR2 from the germline V gene are MGHRA and YSYEKL. Trimming cost V 3 bases and J 3 bases; bases outside gene matches: 6. The CDR3 consists of 15 residues. The CDR3 region is CASSHAGGGEETQYF. CDR3 DNA sequence: TGCGCCAGCAGCCATGCGGGGGGCGGGGAAGAGACCCAGTACTTC.